The 30 T cell receptor beta chains below come from one sample, sequenced in a study of shared clonotypes between healthy human individuals. Sequenced by immunoSEQ multiplex PCR; TCRdb stores in-frame clones only, minus some. The table lists 530,000 or so clones, around 79% of them singletons. The sample taken for sequencing was PBMCs. These receptors were taken from a woman aged 40 to 50 in good health. Some clones in this sample may be carry-over from other donors' samples.

This rearrangement joins TRBV11-3 to TRBJ2-5, with TRBD1 matching 9 bases. With 5 bases clipped from V and 5 bases from J, the junction kept 3 bases outside the gene matches. CDR3 size: 13 residues. Germline V lookup: CDR1 SGHNT, CDR2 YENEEA. The chain's CDR3 is CASSPDRGETQYF. CDR3 nucleotide sequence: TGTGCCAGCAGCCCCGACAGGGGGGAGACCCAGTACTTC.

The CDR3 reads CASRGTGTQYF. The DNA of the CDR3 is TGTGCCAGTAGGGGGACAGGGACCCAGTACTTC. The chain uses TRBV7-9 and TRBJ2-5; 8 positions agree with TRBD1. The CDR3 spans 11 residues. J was trimmed by 7 bases and V by 9 bases; bases with no gene match: 4. The germline gives CDR1 SEHNR, CDR2 FQNEAQ (reference sequence).

The V call is TRBV5-4, the J call TRBJ2-1, with 9 bases aligning to TRBD2. Germline CDR1 and CDR2: SGHNT and YYREEE (reference sequence). The CDR3 spans 16 residues. V trimming: 0 bases; J trimming: 8 bases; junction bases outside the gene matches: 9. The CDR3, as DNA: TGTGCCAGCAGCTTGGAGCAGGCGGGAGGGCCCGATGAGCAGTTCTTC. It is translated as CASSLEQAGGPDEQFF. The full variable domain, completed using reference TRBV5-4 and TRBJ2-1, is ETGVTQSPTHLIKTRGQQVTLRCSSQSGHNTVSWYQQALGQGPQFIFQYYREEENGRGNFPPRFSGLQFPNYSSELNVNALELDDSALYLCASSLEQAGGPDEQFFGPGTRLTVL.

The count of this clone is one. This CDR3 is also generated by other DNA sequences in the sample. This rearrangement joins TRBV28 to TRBJ2-7; D is uncertain. Trimming took off 2 bases at V and 5 bases at J, with 4 bases between the two ends. Germline assignment: CDR1 MDHEN and CDR2 SYDVKM. CDR3 length: 11 residues. The CDR3 DNA sequence: TGTGCCAGCAGTTTAATCCACGAGCAGTACTTC. It specifies CASSLIHEQYF.

V usage is TRBV29-1 and J usage is TRBJ2-5; D assignment may be TRBD1 or TRBD2 (6 bases each). V lost 8 bases and J 5 bases, leaving 18 bases between the germline ends. Germline lookup yields CDR1 SQVTM and CDR2 ANQGSEA. The CDR3 has 13 residues. The DNA for the CDR3 is TGCAGCCTATTGAGGGGGGTGGGTGAGACCCAGTACTTC. Its translation is CSLLRGVGETQYF.

V gene TRBV28 combines with J gene TRBJ1-2; weak D call: TRBD1 (5 bases). The V gene lost 2 bases and the J gene lost 13 bases, with 23 bases spanning the gap. Germline CDR1 reads MDHEN; CDR2 reads SYDVKM. The CDR3 sequence is 15 residues long. CDR3 nucleotide sequence: TGTGCCAGCAGTTTACCCAATGGGGCAACTATCCCCCCCACCTTC. This encodes CASSLPNGATIPPTF.

This clone appeared a single time. V is TRBV11-3 and J is TRBJ2-5; TRBD1 matches 8 bases. Germline V gene sequence: CDR1 SGHNT, CDR2 YENEEA. This CDR3 spans 15 amino acids. Unmatched junction bases numbered 6, after V lost 5 bases and J lost 1 base. The CDR3, as DNA: TGTGCCAGCAGCCTCCGACAGGGGCGCCAAGAGACCCAGTACTTC. Protein sequence: CASSLRQGRQETQYF.

V and J are TRBV2 and TRBJ1-1; tentatively, D is TRBD1 (5 bases). The CDR3 is 15 amino acids. Trimming shortened V by 6 bases and J by 2 bases, and 16 bases separated the two germline ends. Germline-derived CDR1 and CDR2 are SNHLY and FYNNEI. In DNA form, the CDR3 reads TGTGCCAGCAGGGATCCGGGGGACTTCAACACTGAAGCTTTCTTT. Translated, it gives CASRDPGDFNTEAFF.

The chain links TRBV28 to TRBJ1-3, with D uncertain. V lost 2 bases and J lost 0, with 5 bases in between. The CDR3 covers 14 residues. Germline loops: CDR1 MDHEN, CDR2 SYDVKM. The DNA for the CDR3 is TGTGCCAGCAGTTTAGAGTACTCTGGAAACACCATATATTTT. Its translation: CASSLEYSGNTIYF. Drawing the rest from reference TRBV28 and TRBJ1-3, the complete variable domain is DVKVTQSSRYLVKRTGEKVFLECVQDMDHENMFWYRQDPGLGLRLIYFSYDVKMKEKGDIPEGYSVSREKKERFSLILESASTNQTSMYLCASSLEYSGNTIYFGEGSWLTVV.

The chain has TRBV5-1 and TRBJ2-7, with D perhaps assigned TRBD1 or TRBD2 (6 bases each). Germline loops: CDR1 SGHRS, CDR2 YFSETQ. The CDR3 has 14 amino acids. V was clipped by 0 bases and J by 2 bases, with 9 bases between them. This CDR3 reads CASSLEGGAYEQYF. The CDR3 DNA sequence: TGCGCCAGCAGCTTGGAGGGGGGCGCCTACGAGCAGTACTTC.

The rearrangement joins TRBV7-2 to TRBJ1-2; unclear D gene. Per germline, CDR1 SGHTA and CDR2 FQGNSA. The V and J ends lost 0 bases and 8 bases respectively, with 7 bases between them. CDR3 length: 12 amino acids. The CDR3 nucleotides read TGTGCCAGCAGCTTAGCGAGGTTGGGCTACACCTTC. Its translation is CASSLARLGYTF.

In its sample, this clone was seen once. The chain has TRBV2 and TRBJ2-5, with a tentative D call TRBD2 (6 bases). CDR3 length: 15 amino acids. Germline CDR1 SNHLY, CDR2 FYNNEI. With 4 bases removed from V and 2 bases from J, the gap between germline ends came to 14 bases. CDR3 sequence (DNA): TGTGCCAGCAGTGTCGAGGGAGGTGGGCAAGAGACCCAGTACTTC. This sequence encodes CASSVEGGGQETQYF.

V usage is TRBV4-3 and J usage is TRBJ2-1; D is possibly TRBD2 (6 bases). Germline CDR1 LGHNA, CDR2 YSLEER. CDR3 length equals 17 residues. V shed 0 bases and J shed 2 bases, with 14 bases lying between them. The CDR3 is CASSQDPGTYPYNEQFF. The DNA of the CDR3 is TGCGCCAGCAGCCAAGACCCCGGGACTTATCCCTACAATGAGCAGTTCTTC.

J is TRBJ2-1 and V is TRBV5-4; unclear D gene. The CDR3 runs to 12 residues. Trimming shortened V by 1 base and J by 6 bases, and 5 bases separated the two germline ends. Per germline, CDR1 SGHNT and CDR2 YYREEE (reference sequence). CDR3 sequence (DNA): TGTGCCAGCAGCTTGATGTCCAATGAGCAGTTCTTC. It translates to CASSLMSNEQFF.

Written as DNA, the CDR3 is TGCACCCCCCTCCCTCTCACTAGCGGGGAACCAATCAAGGCAGATACGCAGTATTTT. This codes for CTPLPLTSGEPIKADTQYF. V is TRBV1 and J is TRBJ2-3; the tabulated D call, TRBD2, remains unverified against the DNA. TRBV1 is a listed pseudogene. This CDR3 contains 19 residues.

The V and J genes are TRBV4-3 and TRBJ2-7, with D tentatively TRBD1 or TRBD2 (6 bases each). Trimming took 1 base from V and 0 from J, leaving 10 bases between them. The length of the CDR3 is 15 residues. In germline, CDR1 is LGHNA, CDR2 YSLEER. The CDR3 protein is CASSQGRDNSYEQYF. The CDR3 DNA follows: TGCGCCAGCAGCCAAGGGCGGGACAACTCCTACGAGCAGTACTTC.

The V and J genes are TRBV27 and TRBJ2-7, with TRBD1 as a possible D gene (5 bases). The CDR3 covers 15 residues. Germline CDR1 MNHEY, CDR2 SMNVEV (reference sequence). Between the trimmed V and J ends, which lost 5 bases and 3 bases, there was a span of 17 bases. CDR3 bases: TGTGCCAGCAGTCAACAGGCTGGGTATATCTACGAGCAGTACTTC. It translates to CASSQQAGYIYEQYF.

This chain links TRBV15 with TRBJ2-7; 9 bases map to TRBD1. The V gene's germline CDR1 is LNHNV and CDR2 YYDKDF (reference sequence). This CDR3 region has 14 residues. The V segment lost 8 bases and the J segment 3 bases; nucleotides outside the gene matches: 8. The CDR3 region is CATSRGTGIYEQYF. For the CDR3, the DNA is TGTGCCACCTCCCGCGGGACAGGGATCTACGAGCAGTACTTC.

As concerns this clone: This is likely an artifact of a read error, given a far larger clone one base away. The sample contains more than one DNA sequence encoding this CDR3. The rearrangement joins TRBV29-1 to TRBJ1-2, with D maybe TRBD1 (6 bases). The length of the CDR3 is 12 residues. The V gene's germline CDR1 is SQVTM and CDR2 ANQGSEA. V lost 6 bases and J 2 bases, leaving 10 bases between the germline ends. CDR3 in DNA: TGCAGCGTCGGGACATCAAACTATGGCTACACCTTC. This translates into CSVGTSNYGYTF.

This clone was counted many times. The rearrangement uses TRBV5-1 and TRBJ2-7, with 8 nucleotides matching TRBD1. V lost 0 bases and J lost 6; bases outside the gene matches: 8. CDR1 SGHRS and CDR2 YFSETQ come from the germline V gene. The CDR3 length is 15 residues. CDR3 nucleotide sequence: TGCGCCAGCAGCTTGGCCGGGACAGGAGGGGGCGAGCAGTACTTC. Protein sequence: CASSLAGTGGGEQYF.

The J gene is TRBJ2-7, the V gene TRBV18, with TRBD2 matching 7 bases. There are 14 residues in the CDR3. CDR1 is KGHSH and CDR2 is LQKENI in the germline V gene. V lost 5 bases and J lost 5; bases outside the gene matches: 9. The CDR3 sequence: CASSASGASHEQYF. In DNA form, the CDR3 reads TGTGCCAGCTCAGCTAGCGGAGCGTCCCACGAGCAGTACTTC.

V usage is TRBV30 and J usage is TRBJ1-5, with D unresolved. The CDR3 length is 13 residues. Looked up from germline, CDR1 is GTSNPN and CDR2 is SVGIG (reference sequence). V gave up 2 bases and J gave up 6 bases, with 11 bases separating them. CDR3 residues: CAWSRGARQPQHF. The DNA for the CDR3 is TGTGCCTGGAGTAGAGGTGCGCGTCAGCCCCAGCATTTT. Together with reference TRBV30 and TRBJ1-5, the CDR3 gives the full variable domain: SQTIHQWPATLVQPVGSPLSLECTVEGTSNPNLYWYRQAAGRGLQLLFYSVGIGQISSEVPQNLSASRPQDRQFILSSKKLLLSDSGFYLCAWSRGARQPQHFGDGTRLSIL.

This clone was detected a few times. One junction end disagrees with the germline gene, perhaps due to a read error. The chain uses TRBV7-9 and TRBJ2-1, with D perhaps matching TRBD1 (7 bases). The CDR3 has 15 residues. Germline CDR1 SEHNR, CDR2 FQNEAQ (reference sequence). The CDR3 nucleotides read TGTGCCAGCAGCGTAGCAGGGGGAGGCTACAATGAGCAGTTCTTC. Its protein product is CASSVAGGGYNEQFF.

This rearrangement joins TRBV9 to TRBJ2-1; 12 bases fit TRBD2. Trimming removed 3 bases from V and 2 bases from J; junction bases left unmatched: 0. The CDR3 has 15 residues. CDR1 is SGDLS, CDR2 YYNGEE, per germline. The CDR3: CASSASGRAYNEQFF. The CDR3 coding sequence is TGTGCCAGCAGCGCTAGCGGGAGGGCCTACAATGAGCAGTTCTTC.

This sequence joins TRBV6-5 and TRBJ1-2; D is perhaps TRBD1 (5 bases). Germline CDR1 MNHEY, CDR2 SVGAGI. This CDR3 has 12 amino acids. V was cut by 10 bases and J by 8 bases, with 17 bases left in between. The DNA for the CDR3 is TGTGCCATCGGGGCGGTTGGAGGAGGCTACACCTTC. It translates to CAIGAVGGGYTF.

The chain links TRBV9 to TRBJ2-2; D remains ambiguous. The CDR3 sequence is 13 residues long. Germline lookup yields CDR1 SGDLS and CDR2 YYNGEE. The ends were cut back, 3 bases at V and 4 bases at J, with 7 bases in the middle. The CDR3 region has the DNA TGTGCCAGCAGCGCCCGCCCCACCGGGGAGCTGTTTTTT. Protein: CASSARPTGELFF.

The V call is TRBV30, the J call TRBJ2-1; no clear D gene. The germline V gene has CDR1 GTSNPN and CDR2 SVGIG (reference sequence). V lost 5 bases, J lost 5 bases, and 19 bases lay in between. The CDR3 totals 15 residues. CDR3 sequence (DNA): TGTGCCTGGTCGGATATCGCCCACGGAGACAATGAGCAGTTCTTC. Its protein product is CAWSDIAHGDNEQFF.

The sample holds many counts of this clone. The rearrangement links TRBV9 to TRBJ2-1; D unclear. Trimming cost V 2 bases and J 0 bases, with 12 bases left between them. Germline V gene sequence: CDR1 SGDLS, CDR2 YYNGEE. This CDR3 contains 16 residues. Written as DNA, the CDR3 is TGTGCCAGCAGCGTCCTTGGTGACATCTCCTACAATGAGCAGTTCTTC. As protein: CASSVLGDISYNEQFF.

The gene calls are TRBV29-1 and TRBJ2-3; D is perhaps TRBD2 (6 bases). Per the germline V gene, CDR1 is SQVTM and CDR2 is ANQGSEA. The germline V and J ends were trimmed by 6 bases and 6 bases, with 13 bases remaining between them. This CDR3 is 12 amino acids long. CDR3 in amino acids: CSVQAAGDTQYF. The CDR3 nucleotides read TGCAGCGTACAGGCGGCGGGGGATACGCAGTATTTT.

This clone was found a few times. The chain couples TRBV15 to TRBJ2-7; 10 bases match TRBD2. The CDR3 is 19 amino acids. CDR1 LNHNV and CDR2 YYDKDF come from the germline V gene (reference sequence). Trimming removed 0 bases from V and 5 bases from J; junction bases left unmatched: 16. CDR3 protein: CATSRDRASGRPLWDEQYF. The CDR3 DNA is TGTGCCACCAGCAGAGATAGGGCTAGCGGGAGACCACTTTGGGACGAGCAGTACTTC.